Each of the 14 T cell receptor beta chains below was sequenced from the same sample in a study of sequential checkpoint blockade in melanoma. Treatment meaning: randomized to nivolumab then ipilimumab (arm A) or the reverse (arm B). Sequenced by immunoSEQ multiplex PCR; TCRdb stores in-frame clones only, minus some. The sample yields 3,000 to 4,500 clones, about a third seen once. The input for sequencing was tumor tissue (inferred from file names), taken from a patient given nivolumab and ipilimumab in sequence. All receptors derive from a human donor with melanoma.

The rearrangement uses TRBV15 and TRBJ2-2, with D perhaps TRBD1 or TRBD2 (5 bases each). The CDR3 extends over 17 amino acids. Trimming pared 0 bases from V and 1 base from J, leaving 12 bases between. The germline CDR1 and CDR2 sequences are LNHNV and YYDKDF (reference sequence). CDR3 in DNA: TGTGCCACCAGCAGAGATCACGCAGGGAGGAACACCGGGGAGCTGTTTTTT. This encodes CATSRDHAGRNTGELFF. The full variable domain, completed using reference TRBV15 and TRBJ2-2, is DAMVIQNPRYQVTQFGKPVTLSCSQTLNHNVMYWYQQKSSQAPKLLFHYYDKDFNNEADTPDNFQSRRPNTSFCFLDIRSPGLGDTAMYLCATSRDHAGRNTGELFFGEGSRLTVL.

This clone occurred a few times. This rearrangement joins TRBV6-8 to TRBJ2-3, with TRBD2 matching 12 bases. Germline trimming cut 6 bases from V and 8 bases from J; bases unmatched to any gene: 6. Germline V gene data show CDR1 as MNHGY and CDR2 as SAAAGT. The CDR3 has 14 amino acids. The CDR3 bases are TGTGCCAGCAGCCCATTGACTAGCGGGGGTACGCAGTATTTT. Its translation: CASSPLTSGGTQYF.

This clone has just a few counts. The V gene is TRBV5-1, the J gene TRBJ1-2; 8 bases are shared with TRBD1. Germline CDR1 is SGHRS and CDR2 is YFSETQ. The ends lost 3 bases at V and 10 bases at J; junction bases unmatched: 14. The CDR3 has 15 residues. CDR3 sequence reads: CASSSGTRTGYDYTF. The CDR3 coding sequence is TGCGCCAGCAGCTCTGGAACTAGGACAGGGTACGACTACACCTTC.

Judged by abundance, this clone is medium-sized. V usage is TRBV9 and J usage is TRBJ2-6; D may correspond to TRBD1 or TRBD2 (5 bases each). The CDR3 is 20 residues long. V was clipped by 0 bases and J by 2 bases, with 21 bases between them. Germline values: CDR1 SGDLS, CDR2 YYNGEE. The chain's CDR3 is CASSVDLGDGHRTGANVLTF. As DNA, the CDR3 is TGTGCCAGCAGCGTAGATCTGGGGGACGGACACCGTACTGGGGCCAACGTCCTGACTTTC.

The gene calls are TRBV6-8 and TRBJ2-3, with TRBD2 matching 12 bases. This CDR3 has 17 residues. Per the germline V gene, CDR1 is MNHGY and CDR2 is SAAAGT. The ends lost 2 bases at V and 5 bases at J; junction bases unmatched: 8. The CDR3 bases are TGTGCCAGCAGTTACCTCGCTAGCGGGAGGGCCGGAGATACGCAGTATTTT. Its translation: CASSYLASGRAGDTQYF.

Judged by abundance, this clone is large. V is TRBV11-3 and J is TRBJ1-2, with D maybe TRBD1 (5 bases). Trimming pared 5 bases from V and 0 bases from J, leaving 13 bases between. CDR3 size: 15 residues. CDR1 and CDR2 (germline): SGHNT, YENEEA. The CDR3 DNA reads TGTGCCAGCAGCGCCACAGGTGCCCCTAACTATGGCTACACCTTC. It specifies CASSATGAPNYGYTF.

The rearrangement links TRBV6-8 to TRBJ1-2; perhaps TRBD1 as D (5 bases). Germline CDR1 MNHGY, CDR2 SAAAGT. The CDR3 length is 13 residues. The V gene lost 6 bases and the J gene lost 4 bases, with 12 bases spanning the gap. DNA of the CDR3: TGTGCCAGCAGATGGGGGATGTCCTATGGCTACACCTTC. Its protein product is CASRWGMSYGYTF.

This clone ranks as medium-sized. V usage is TRBV11-3 and J usage is TRBJ1-1; perhaps TRBD1 as D (5 bases). The CDR3 totals 14 residues. Germline loops: CDR1 SGHNT, CDR2 YENEEA. The germline V and J ends were trimmed by 3 bases and 7 bases, with 15 bases remaining between them. The CDR3 DNA reads as TGTGCCAGCAGCTTGGATTCGGGGCGTATTGAAGCTTTCTTT. It is translated as CASSLDSGRIEAFF. The full variable domain, rest sourced from reference TRBV11-3 and TRBJ1-1, is EAGVVQSPRYKIIEKKQPVAFWCNPISGHNTLYWYLQNLGQGPELLIRYENEEAVDDSQLPKDRFSAERLKGVDSTLKIQPAELGDSAVYLCASSLDSGRIEAFFGQGTRLTVV.

This chain connects TRBV19 to TRBJ1-1; 7 positions agree with TRBD1. V dropped 9 bases and J dropped 3; count of bases not matched to a gene: 7. The germline V gene encodes CDR1 LNHDA and CDR2 SQIVND (reference sequence). CDR3 length equals 13 residues. CDR3 sequence: CASQRGLDTEAFF. DNA of the CDR3: TGTGCCAGCCAAAGGGGGCTGGACACTGAAGCTTTCTTT.

This clone qualifies as large. This chain uses TRBV15 with TRBJ1-2; D call uncertain. V was clipped by 0 bases and J by 3 bases, with 14 bases between them. CDR1 is LNHNV and CDR2 is YYDKDF in the germline V gene (reference sequence). The length of the CDR3 is 16 residues. The CDR3 DNA sequence: TGTGCCACCAGCAGAGAGCACCAAGGACTGGACTATGGCTACACCTTC. Residues: CATSREHQGLDYGYTF.

The chain joins TRBV6-4 to TRBJ1-2, with 9 bases lining up with TRBD1. Germline V lookup: CDR1 MRHNA, CDR2 SNTAGT. After removal of 5 bases from V and 4 bases from J, the junction contained 5 bases not matched to a gene. The CDR3 loop spans 14 amino acids. CDR3 amino acids: CASSSDRGPYGYTF. CDR3 nucleotide sequence: TGTGCCAGCAGTTCGGACAGGGGACCCTATGGCTACACCTTC.

This chain uses TRBV6-8 with TRBJ2-7; 13 nucleotides line up with TRBD2. The CDR3 loop spans 19 amino acids. The germline V gene has CDR1 MNHGY and CDR2 SAAAGT. Trimming took 5 bases from V and 0 from J; bases not matched to a gene: 13. The CDR3 region is CASSPTSGRAYGDSYEQYV. CDR3 bases: TGTGCCAGCAGTCCCACTAGCGGGAGGGCCTATGGCGACTCCTACGAGCAGTACGTC.

The chain carries TRBV19 and TRBJ2-2; 9 positions match TRBD1. Germline-derived CDR1 and CDR2 are LNHDA and SQIVND (reference sequence). J gave up 3 bases and V 4 bases, and 3 bases lay outside the gene matches. This CDR3 has 15 residues. This CDR3 reads CASSRTGADTGELFF. The CDR3, as DNA: TGTGCCAGTAGTAGGACAGGGGCGGACACCGGGGAGCTGTTTTTT.

This clone has more than one count but fewer than ten. This sequence joins TRBV12-1 and TRBJ2-7; TRBD2 is the table's D call, not checked against the DNA. TRBV12-1 is marked as a pseudogene. This CDR3 spans 21 amino acids. The CDR3 reads CASSSPAVDRAELAGGYEQYF. The DNA of the CDR3 is TGTGCCAGCAGCTCCCCGGCGGTGGACAGGGCAGAATTAGCGGGAGGCTACGAGCAGTACTTC.